This TCR beta chain was identified in a study of T cells in Graves' hyperthyroidism and ophthalmopathy. There are a few counts of this clonotype. Its antigen remains unknown. The TCR beta CDR3 regions underwent amplification using RNA transcripts as the source. During a first-round RT-PCR of the TCR CDR3, the HTBI primer set was used. Via MiXCR, TCRdb re-called the multiplex PCR reads, giving one row per CDR3 protein. Counted here are roughly 500,000 distinct CDR3 sequences, approximately 15% occurring once; the ten biggest clones make up 5.8%. Germline lookup yields CDR1 MNHEY and CDR2 SVGEGT. The CDR3 is made up of 16 amino acids. The V gene end was trimmed by 5 bases and the J gene end by 6 bases; junction bases not matched to a gene: 12. General study points: Within blood appeared most thyroid clonotypes that had expanded above 0.001. Stable hyperthyroidism was separated from ophthalmopathy by a model based on 13 V-J features.

The sample consisted of blood. The chain employs TRBV6-2 or TRBV6-3 and TRBJ1-4, with 7 bases identical to TRBD1. This receptor was taken from a woman aged 30 to 39 with Graves' hyperthyroidism that later progressed to Graves' ophthalmopathy. CDR3 in amino acids: CASSIDYRGAYEKLFF. The CDR3 nucleotides read TGTGCCAGCAGTATCGACTACAGGGGTGCTTATGAAAAACTGTTTTTT.